This T cell receptor beta chain came from a study of CD4 T cells in lung cancer (dated by TCRdb to about 2019). As for the study more broadly: To find responses to candidate mutation-encoded neoepitopes, the study screened blood T cells from NSCLC patients and isolated neoantigen-specific CD4+ T-cell clones and TCRs. Aged 60 to 69 when blood was donated, the resected patients, most of whom were former smokers, had either lung adenocarcinoma or squamous cell carcinoma. Treatments the patients had received before donating blood included platinum chemotherapy, and some of the patients were given nivolumab or pembrolizumab. The frequency of neoantigen-specific clonotypes in tumor resections, non-adjacent lung and cultured T-cell products was tracked by TCRB deep sequencing.

Comment on this clone: The clone's antigen remains unknown. No much larger clone exists at a distance of one base, and base qualities are not known.

PBMCs were stimulated with mutant 27-mer peptides plus IL21, IL7, IL15 and IL2 for around 2 weeks, then restimulated with peptide-pulsed autologous B cells. Live IFNgamma-secreting T cells were sorted by cytokine capture on a FACS Aria2 after restimulation with peptide-pulsed B cells. Sorted cells were expanded at limiting dilution, roughly 3 or 10 cells per well, with irradiated allogeneic PBMCs, phytohemagglutinin and IL2 for about 14 to 20 days. Peripheral blood samples or leukapheresis products were obtained from the patients. The antigen specificity of expanded lines was screened by IFNgamma ELISA against autologous B cells pulsed with mutant peptides. What the authors observed across the whole study: Some blood-derived responses might reflect in vitro priming of naive T cells or cross-reactivity rather than memory responses to the cancer. Because IFNgamma-sorted cells included nonspecific IFNgamma producers of unknown purity, the expanded lines ranged from monoclonal to oligoclonal.

Between the V and J ends, shortened by 0 bases and 1 base respectively, the junction contains 11 bases. Including the terminal cysteine and phenylalanine, the CDR3 comprises 15 residues. Solely the CDR3 DNA is kept, with 45 bases framed from the first base. As encoded in the germline V gene (reference sequence), CDR1 is SGHNT while CDR2 is YYREEE. Library construction relied on the immunoSEQ multiplex PCR assay. DNA was isolated with Qiagen DNeasy or QIAamp micro DNA kits and TCRB sequenced with the Adaptive Biotechnology human TCRB sequencing kit. TCRB libraries were sequenced on an Illumina MiSeq. From the authors' description of their analysis: TCRB sequence data were analyzed using the kit provider's software, and tumor enrichment of clonotype templates was assessed with Fisher's exact test. The source is immuneACCESS, and TCRdb retained only in-frame sequences with V and J called. Part of the clones is not carried over; for the studies checked, unresolved V genes explain less than half of this, and the remainder is unexplained. V and J calls and clone size are those listed in that table; D and trimming were worked out from the DNA. In all, the sample holds approximately 2,000 clones, and just over 70% of those were seen once. The ten largest clones add up to 5.8% of the sample.

The chain is assembled from TRBV5-4 and TRBJ2-7; a tentative D match to TRBD2 spans 6 bases. The sequencing input was a CD4+ T cell line or clone grown in culture. The source is a woman in her sixties or seventies with non-small cell lung cancer. Some clones in this sample may be carry-over from other donors' samples. DNA sequence: TGTGCCAGCAGCTTGGCGGGAGCCGAATCCTACGAGCAGTACTTC. This sequence encodes CASSLAGAESYEQYF.